The 30 T cell receptor beta chains listed next were all sequenced from one sample in a study of cytomegalovirus exposure and HLA in healthy donors. PCR primers comprised 60 Vbeta and 13 Jbeta primers. Measured with immunoSEQ multiplex PCR; TCRdb has only the in-frame clones, and not every one. The table includes 120,000 or so clones, around 79% detected once. The sample consisted of PBMCs. The receptors were gathered from a woman aged 40 to 55 in good health and CMV-seronegative.

The chain combines TRBV7-9 with TRBJ1-1; maybe TRBD1 (6 bases). The V gene lost 2 bases and the J gene lost 3 bases, with 19 bases spanning the gap. The CDR3 is 17 residues long. Germline CDR1 reads SEHNR; CDR2 reads FQNEAQ (reference sequence). DNA for the CDR3: TGTGCCAGCAGCTTAAATGGGGGCGGACAGCCCTACACTGAAGCTTTCTTT. Translating it yields CASSLNGGGQPYTEAFF. Full variable domain (missing parts from reference TRBV7-9 and TRBJ1-1): DTGVSQNPRHKITKRGQNVTFRCDPISEHNRLYWYRQTLGQGPEFLTYFQNEAQLEKSRLLSDRFSAERPKGSFSTLEIQRTEQGDSAMYLCASSLNGGGQPYTEAFFGQGTRLTVV.

This chain joins TRBV12-5 and TRBJ2-1; 8 positions agree with TRBD2. The germline CDR1 and CDR2 sequences are LGHNT and FRNRAP. The V gene end was trimmed by 1 base and the J gene end by 8 bases; junction bases not matched to a gene: 10. This CDR3 region has 16 residues. CDR3: CASGLGRTAGVYEQFF. DNA for the CDR3: TGTGCTAGTGGTTTGGGCCGGACAGCGGGAGTGTATGAGCAGTTCTTC.

This chain connects TRBV7-3 to TRBJ1-5, with TRBD1 as a possible D gene (5 bases). The CDR3 spans 19 residues. Trimming cost V 7 bases and J 6 bases, with 31 bases left between them. CDR1 is SGHTA and CDR2 is FQGTGA in the germline V gene. CDR3 DNA: TGTGCCAGCATCCAGTCCGGAGGGACGGCGGCTTTAAGGGGTCAGCCCCAGCATTTT. This sequence encodes CASIQSGGTAALRGQPQHF.

This chain connects TRBV11-2 to TRBJ2-1; 7 bases line up with TRBD2. Trimming at V came to 5 bases and at J to 4 bases, leaving 14 bases not matched to a gene. The germline CDR1 and CDR2 sequences are SGHAT and FQNNGV. The CDR3 has 17 amino acids. CDR3 residues: CASSTRGREASYNEQFF. CDR3 DNA: TGTGCCAGCAGCACCCGGGGCCGGGAGGCCTCATACAATGAGCAGTTCTTC.

J is TRBJ1-2 and V is TRBV5-1; 8 bases are shared with TRBD1. CDR1 and CDR2 from the germline V gene are SGHRS and YFSETQ. The CDR3 is 13 amino acids. V shed 4 bases and J 4 bases; nucleotides not matched to a gene: 3. The chain's CDR3 is CASSPGQAYGYTF. The CDR3 bases are TGCGCCAGCAGCCCGGGACAGGCCTATGGCTACACCTTC.

This clone has a single count. The chain combines TRBV13 with TRBJ2-5; 7 bases match TRBD1. CDR3 size: 15 residues. J lost 2 bases, V lost 5 bases, and 8 bases had no gene match. Germline-derived CDR1 and CDR2 are PRHDT and FYEKMQ (reference sequence). Here the CDR3 reads CASSPGTDFQETQYF. The CDR3, as DNA: TGTGCCAGCAGCCCCGGGACAGACTTTCAAGAGACCCAGTACTTC.

J is TRBJ2-7 and V is TRBV11-2, with a tentative D call TRBD1 (6 bases). Germline CDR1 SGHAT, CDR2 FQNNGV. Trimming left V 3 bases short and J 0 bases short, with 18 bases between. This CDR3 has 17 residues. This CDR3 is CASSFSTQGPTSYEQYF. CDR3 DNA: TGTGCCAGCAGCTTCTCTACCCAGGGGCCTACCTCCTACGAGCAGTACTTC.

As to this clone: This specimen includes other DNA sequences encoding the same CDR3. The chain is built from TRBV19 and TRBJ1-1; D gene ambiguous. Deletions cut 2 bases from V and 1 base from J, with 5 bases between. The CDR3 sequence is 13 residues long. From germline, CDR1 is LNHDA and CDR2 SQIVND (reference sequence). This CDR3 is CASSINRNTEAFF. The CDR3 bases are TGTGCCAGTAGTATAAACAGGAACACTGAAGCTTTCTTT. Full variable domain (remainder filled in from reference TRBV19 and TRBJ1-1): DGGITQSPKYLFRKEGQNVTLSCEQNLNHDAMYWYRQDPGQGLRLIYYSQIVNDFQKGDIAEGYSVSREKKESFPLTVTSAQKNPTAFYLCASSINRNTEAFFGQGTRLTVV.

The CDR3 reads CASSYSGGTGEQYF. The CDR3 DNA reads as TGTGCCAGCAGTTACTCGGGGGGGACGGGGGAGCAGTACTTC. This rearrangement joins TRBV6-5 to TRBJ2-7, with 7 bases lining up with TRBD2. J gave up 7 bases and V 0 bases, and 6 bases lay outside the gene matches. The germline V gene encodes CDR1 MNHEY and CDR2 SVGAGI. The CDR3 spans 14 residues.

This clone appeared a few times. This chain connects TRBV6-5 to TRBJ2-7; 10 bases align to TRBD2. V dropped 7 bases and J dropped 1; count of bases not matched to a gene: 4. This CDR3 region has 14 residues. Germline CDR1 reads MNHEY; CDR2 reads SVGAGI. The CDR3 loop is CASTGTSVSYEQYF. CDR3 bases: TGTGCCAGCACGGGGACTAGCGTTTCCTACGAGCAGTACTTC.

V is TRBV7-2 and J is TRBJ1-3, with TRBD1 identical over 7 bases. CDR3 length equals 16 residues. Germline values: CDR1 SGHTA, CDR2 FQGNSA. The junction had 7 bases not matched to a gene; V was cut back by 5 bases and J by 0 bases. DNA for the CDR3: TGTGCCAGCAGCCCGGACAGGTTCCCCTCTGGAAACACCATATATTTT. Translating it yields CASSPDRFPSGNTIYF.

The V call is TRBV6-1, the J call TRBJ2-7; 10 positions agree with TRBD2. Germline V CDR1 and CDR2: MNHNS, SASEGT. The CDR3 is made up of 14 amino acids. Losses at the gene ends were 6 bases for V and 2 bases for J; bases not matched to a gene: 4. CDR3 nucleotide sequence: TGTGCCAGCAGCCCCGGGACTAGCGCCTACGAGCAGTACTTC. It is translated as CASSPGTSAYEQYF.

The V gene is TRBV19, the J gene TRBJ2-7; the match to TRBD1 covers 9 bases. The junction had 4 bases not matched to a gene; V was cut back by 3 bases and J by 1 base. Germline CDR1 is LNHDA and CDR2 is SQIVND (reference sequence). The CDR3 length is 15 residues. The CDR3 is CASSIAGTGSYEQYF. CDR3 DNA sequence: TGTGCCAGTAGTATCGCCGGGACAGGGTCCTACGAGCAGTACTTC.

The chain combines TRBV15 with TRBJ2-1; weak D call: TRBD2 (5 bases). This CDR3 has 13 residues. V was shortened by 1 base and J by 6 bases, with 7 bases between the two germline ends. Looked up from germline, CDR1 is LNHNV and CDR2 is YYDKDF (reference sequence). The CDR3 DNA follows: TGTGCCACCAGCAGAGTGAGGGCCAATGAGCAGTTCTTC. It is translated as CATSRVRANEQFF.

The CDR3 sequence is CASSLWGGGDANYGYTF. In nucleotides, the CDR3 is TGTGCCAGCAGTTTATGGGGAGGGGGAGACGCTAACTATGGCTACACCTTC. The chain carries TRBV28 and TRBJ1-2; maybe TRBD1 (6 bases). CDR1 MDHEN and CDR2 SYDVKM come from the germline V gene. V was cut by 0 bases and J by 0 bases, with 14 bases left in between. The CDR3 covers 17 residues.

The CDR3 coding sequence is TGTGCCAGCAGCTTTAAACGGGAGTCGGGCAATGAGCAGTTCTTC. This gives the protein CASSFKRESGNEQFF. The rearrangement links TRBV5-4 to TRBJ2-1; TRBD2 is a possible D gene (6 bases). Germline values: CDR1 SGHNT, CDR2 YYREEE (reference sequence). Trimming left V 2 bases short and J 6 bases short, with 15 bases between. There are 15 residues in the CDR3.

A few counts support this clone. The chain recombines TRBV18 with TRBJ1-4, with D unresolved. This CDR3 has 15 residues. Trimming stripped 3 bases from V and 2 bases from J, with 10 bases between. Germline lookup yields CDR1 KGHSH and CDR2 LQKENI. Here the CDR3 reads CASSPLEATNEKLFF. CDR3 nucleotides: TGTGCCAGCTCACCCCTCGAGGCTACTAATGAAAAACTGTTTTTT.

The chain employs TRBV19 and TRBJ2-3; 7 positions match TRBD2. This CDR3 has 14 amino acids. CDR1 is LNHDA, CDR2 SQIVND, per germline (reference sequence). The ends lost 5 bases at V and 2 bases at J; junction bases unmatched: 4. Here the CDR3 reads CASSRDYVTDTQYF. In DNA form, the CDR3 reads TGTGCCAGTAGTCGGGACTATGTCACAGATACGCAGTATTTT.

The chain uses TRBV6-5 and TRBJ1-4, with D possibly matching TRBD1 (5 bases). The germline CDR1 and CDR2 sequences are MNHEY and SVGAGI. The V and J ends lost 10 bases and 12 bases respectively, with 24 bases between them. The CDR3 spans 14 residues. Here the CDR3 DNA reads TGTGCCACCGGAACAGGACGGTCCCTTCGGGAACTGTTTTTT. This encodes CATGTGRSLRELFF.

Regarding this clone: At one end, the junction sequence differs from germline, possibly due to a read error. The chain links TRBV13 to TRBJ2-4; 9 nucleotides line up with TRBD2. From germline, CDR1 is PRHDT and CDR2 FYEKMQ (reference sequence). This CDR3 region has 16 residues. The CDR3 region is CASSSSFGLAKNSQYF. The CDR3 nucleotides are TGTGCCAGCAGCTCATCCTTTGGACTAGCGAAAAACAGTCAGTACTTC.

The chain couples TRBV5-8 to TRBJ2-7, with 7 bases aligning to TRBD1. From germline, CDR1 is SGHTS and CDR2 YDEGEE. The junction had 15 bases not matched to a gene; V was cut back by 5 bases and J by 4 bases. This CDR3 has 16 amino acids. The CDR3 DNA reads TGTGCCAGCAGACACGCCTCCGGGACAGCTCGTTACGAGCAGTACTTC. As protein: CASRHASGTARYEQYF. Drawing the rest from reference TRBV5-8 and TRBJ2-7, the complete variable domain is EAGVTQSPTHLIKTRGQQATLRCSPISGHTSVYWYQQALGLGLQFLLWYDEGEERNRGNFPPRFSGRQFPNYSSELNVNALELEDSALYLCASRHASGTARYEQYFGPGTRLTVT.

The chain has TRBV6-1 and TRBJ1-1; 9 nucleotides line up with TRBD1. The length of the CDR3 is 15 residues. The V gene's germline CDR1 is MNHNS and CDR2 SASEGT. The V and J ends lost 7 bases and 1 base, in that order; junction bases with no gene match: 7. Here the CDR3 reads CASTYGTGTNTEAFF. The DNA for the CDR3 is TGTGCCAGCACCTATGGGACAGGGACGAACACTGAAGCTTTCTTT.

This clone appeared a single time. The rearrangement links TRBV7-9 to TRBJ2-1, with a weak D call TRBD1 (5 bases). Germline V gives CDR1 SEHNR, CDR2 FQNEAQ (reference sequence). This CDR3 has 14 amino acids. V was pared by 6 bases and J by 0 bases, with 9 bases between. This CDR3 is CASRTVDSYNEQFF. CDR3 sequence (DNA): TGTGCCAGCAGGACAGTTGACTCCTACAATGAGCAGTTCTTC.

This clone was seen a handful of times. The J gene is TRBJ2-3, the V gene TRBV5-8, with 8 bases matching TRBD1. V trimming: 4 bases; J trimming: 3 bases; junction bases outside the gene matches: 10. The CDR3 is 16 residues long. Germline-derived CDR1 and CDR2 are SGHTS and YDEGEE. CDR3 loop: CASSLMDRVGTDTQYF. The DNA for the CDR3 is TGTGCCAGCAGCCTCATGGACAGGGTAGGGACAGATACGCAGTATTTT.

The chain combines TRBV5-8 with TRBJ2-1; D might be TRBD2 (5 bases). The CDR3 runs to 12 residues. V gave up 4 bases and J gave up 15 bases, with 17 bases separating them. The germline CDR1 and CDR2 sequences are SGHTS and YDEGEE. The CDR3 loop reads CASSGELIYPFF. The DNA of the CDR3 is TGTGCCAGCAGCGGGGAGTTGATCTATCCGTTCTTC.

The chain uses TRBV7-2 and TRBJ1-2; D is undetermined. V gave up 1 base and J gave up 4 bases, with 10 bases separating them. This CDR3 is built from 14 residues. Germline lookup yields CDR1 SGHTA and CDR2 FQGNSA. Written as DNA, the CDR3 is TGTGCCAGCAGCTTAGAAGCCAGGTCCTATGGCTACACCTTC. The encoded protein is CASSLEARSYGYTF.

This clone has a handful of counts. The chain is built from TRBV18 and TRBJ2-5; tentative D call: TRBD1 (6 bases). V was pared by 3 bases and J by 1 base, with 15 bases between. Germline lookup yields CDR1 KGHSH and CDR2 LQKENI. This CDR3 spans 16 amino acids. Written as DNA, the CDR3 is TGTGCCAGCTCACCCCGACCTAGGGACACCCAAGAGACCCAGTACTTC. Residues: CASSPRPRDTQETQYF.

The V and J genes are TRBV9 and TRBJ1-2; possible D gene TRBD1, 5 bases. Germline lookup yields CDR1 SGDLS and CDR2 YYNGEE. V was pared by 0 bases and J by 5 bases, with 14 bases between. The CDR3 spans 15 residues. CDR3 nucleotide sequence: TGTGCCAGCAGCGTAGCTAGCGGACATCGATATGGCTACACCTTC. Amino acids: CASSVASGHRYGYTF.

The rearrangement links TRBV9 to TRBJ2-2; 10 bases align to TRBD2. The CDR3 loop spans 15 amino acids. The junction had 2 bases not matched to a gene; V was cut back by 0 bases and J by 6 bases. Per germline, CDR1 SGDLS and CDR2 YYNGEE. CDR3 loop: CASSVGLAGAGELFF. The CDR3 region has the DNA TGTGCCAGCAGCGTAGGGCTAGCGGGGGCCGGGGAGCTGTTTTTT.

The CDR3 protein is CASSLGRGSSGNTIYF. CDR3 coding DNA: TGTGCCAGCAGCCTCGGTAGGGGTAGCTCTGGAAACACCATATATTTT. The chain uses TRBV27 and TRBJ1-3, with D tentatively TRBD1 (5 bases). Trimming took 6 bases from V and 0 from J, leaving 15 bases between them. In germline, CDR1 is MNHEY, CDR2 SMNVEV (reference sequence). The CDR3 covers 16 residues.